The T cell receptor beta chain described here comes from a study of cytomegalovirus exposure and HLA in healthy donors. Study context: The Caucasian-associated ancestry cluster held over 80% of 398 genotyped donors.

Study-wide findings and caveats: Rates of TCR association differed by HLA locus in a later analysis, with DRB1 highest and HLA-C lowest. Among donors in an Asian-associated ancestry cluster, a later analysis reportedly found fewer N-insertions than the approximately 700-donor mean. Earlier results showed most TCR beta V segments being productive about 87% or about 30% of the time.

Note on this clone: The antigen remains unidentified.

Researchers ran the PCR with 60 Vbeta and 13 Jbeta primers. Measured with immunoSEQ multiplex PCR; TCRdb has only the in-frame clones, and not every one. In the table there are around 120,000 clones, roughly three quarters of which are singletons. The ends were cut back, 6 bases at V and 0 bases at J, with 9 bases in the middle. There are 14 residues in the CDR3. CDR1 and CDR2 from the germline V gene are SNHLY and FYNNEI. The TCR sequence derives from a man aged 40-50 years in good health and CMV-seropositive. The J gene is TRBJ2-1, the V gene TRBV2; D gene ambiguous. The sample consisted of PBMCs. As DNA, the CDR3 is TGTGCCAGCAGCTCGCTGAGCTCCTACAATGAGCAGTTCTTC. Translation: CASSSLSSYNEQFF. Drawing the rest from reference TRBV2 and TRBJ2-1, the complete variable domain is EPEVTQTPSHQVTQMGQEVILRCVPISNHLYFYWYRQILGQKVEFLVSFYNNEISEKSEIFDDQFSVERPDGSNFTLKIRSTKLEDSAMYFCASSSLSSYNEQFFGPGTRLTVL.